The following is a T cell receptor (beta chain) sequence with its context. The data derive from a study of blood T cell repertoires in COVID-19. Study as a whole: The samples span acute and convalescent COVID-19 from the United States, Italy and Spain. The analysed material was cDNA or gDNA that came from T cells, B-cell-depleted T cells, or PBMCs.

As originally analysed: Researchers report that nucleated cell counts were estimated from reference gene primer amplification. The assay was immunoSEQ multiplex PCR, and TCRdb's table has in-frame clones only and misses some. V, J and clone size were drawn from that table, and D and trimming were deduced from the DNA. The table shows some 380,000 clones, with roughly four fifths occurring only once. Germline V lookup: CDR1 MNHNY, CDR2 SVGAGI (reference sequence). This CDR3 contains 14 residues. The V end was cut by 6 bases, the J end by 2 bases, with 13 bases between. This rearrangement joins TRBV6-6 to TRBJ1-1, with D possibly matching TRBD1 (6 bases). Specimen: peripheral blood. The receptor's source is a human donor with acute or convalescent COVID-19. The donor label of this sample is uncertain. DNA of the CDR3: TGTGCCAGCAGCTACGGGGGCTTCAACACTGAAGCTTTCTTT. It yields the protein CASSYGGFNTEAFF.